These 23 T cell receptor beta chains share one sample of origin, sequenced in a study of T cell repertoires in cytomegalovirus infection. These receptors' antigens are unknown. TCRdb itself ran the reads through MiXCR, one entry per CDR3 protein. This sample has about 160,000 distinct CDR3 sequences; about 20% occur once, and the top ten carry more than 25%. The input for sequencing was CD8+ T cells from cultured PBMCs, taken from culture after CMV antigen stimulation. These receptors were collected from a human donor in good health (CMV status not recorded). Some clones in this sample may be carry-over from other donors' samples.

The gene calls are TRBV6-2 or TRBV6-3 and TRBJ2-7, with 10 bases matching TRBD2. V was pared by 2 bases and J by 4 bases, with 2 bases of the junction left unmatched. The CDR3 has 14 amino acids. Germline assignment: CDR1 MNHEY and CDR2 SVGEGT. In DNA, the CDR3 is TGTGCCAGCAGTTACCTGGGACTAGCGTACGAGCAGTACTTC. Protein: CASSYLGLAYEQYF.

This clonotype was found a few times. This chain joins TRBV12-3 or TRBV12-4 and TRBJ1-2; D may be TRBD1 (5 bases). The CDR3 covers 12 residues. V lost 7 bases, J lost 5 bases, and 11 bases lay in between. CDR3 DNA sequence: TGTGCCAGCAACTATGGGACGTATGGCTACACCTTC. It translates to CASNYGTYGYTF.

This CDR3 reads CASSLELAGTGELFF. The CDR3 DNA follows: TGTGCCAGCAGCTTAGAACTAGCGGGAACCGGGGAGCTGTTTTTT. The rearrangement uses TRBV7-8 and TRBJ2-2; 10 bases are a match to TRBD2. J gave up 5 bases and V 1 base, and 1 base lay outside the gene matches. The CDR3 has 15 amino acids. From germline, CDR1 is SGHVS and CDR2 FQNEAQ.

This clonotype occurred a few times. The chain recombines TRBV7-2 with TRBJ1-4; no firm D call. The CDR3 spans 15 residues. Germline V gene data show CDR1 as SGHTA and CDR2 as FQGNSA. Trimming stripped 3 bases from V and 3 bases from J, with 11 bases between. CDR3 sequence (DNA): TGTGCCAGCAGCTTTGGTCCGGGTTCTAATGAAAAACTGTTTTTT. Encoded protein: CASSFGPGSNEKLFF.

This clonotype has at least ten counts. The CDR3 sequence is CASSLGVRFAKETQYF. CDR3 DNA sequence: TGTGCCAGCAGCTTAGGAGTCAGATTTGCGAAAGAGACCCAGTACTTC. The V call is TRBV7-2, the J call TRBJ2-5, with unresolved D. V was shortened by 1 base and J by 3 bases, with 15 bases between the two germline ends. The germline gives CDR1 SGHTA, CDR2 FQGNSA. CDR3 length equals 16 residues.

The chain is built from TRBV7-9 and TRBJ1-3; 7 nucleotides agree with TRBD1. J was trimmed by 0 bases and V by 5 bases; bases with no gene match: 4. The germline V gene encodes CDR1 SEHNR and CDR2 FQNEAQ (reference sequence). The CDR3 is 15 residues long. CDR3 DNA sequence: TGTGCCAGCAGCAACACAGGGGACTCTGGAAACACCATATATTTT. It specifies CASSNTGDSGNTIYF.

V usage is TRBV6-2 or TRBV6-3 and J usage is TRBJ2-7; TRBD2 might be the D (6 bases). Germline V gene sequence: CDR1 MNHEY, CDR2 SVGEGT. V dropped 5 bases and J dropped 3 bases, with 17 bases sitting between them. CDR3 length: 15 amino acids. CDR3 DNA sequence: TGTGCCAGCAGTACCGGAGGGAGAGAGGACTACGAGCAGTACTTC. Translated: CASSTGGREDYEQYF.

The V call is TRBV4-1, the J call TRBJ1-3; D not certain. Per germline, CDR1 MGHRA and CDR2 YSYEKL. This CDR3 has 17 amino acids. Trimming pared 2 bases from V and 0 bases from J, leaving 14 bases between. CDR3 sequence: CASSQFLDGYSGNTIYF. The DNA for the CDR3 is TGCGCCAGCAGCCAATTCTTGGACGGGTACTCTGGAAACACCATATATTTT.

V is TRBV24-1 and J is TRBJ2-3; D call uncertain. The CDR3 contains 14 residues. V was trimmed by 2 bases and J by 5 bases, leaving 10 bases between them. In germline, CDR1 is KGHDR, CDR2 SFDVKD. The CDR3 loop reads CATSDSSYRDTQYF. The CDR3, as DNA: TGTGCCACCAGTGATTCGTCCTACAGAGATACGCAGTATTTT.

The V gene is TRBV12-3 or TRBV12-4, the J gene TRBJ2-3; tentatively, D is TRBD1 or TRBD2 (6 bases each). CDR3 length: 14 amino acids. Trimming stripped 1 base from V and 5 bases from J, with 10 bases between. CDR3 in amino acids: CASSLGGGIDTQYF. CDR3 bases: TGTGCCAGCAGTTTAGGAGGGGGGATAGATACGCAGTATTTT.

This clonotype was detected only a few times. The chain is built from TRBV6-2 or TRBV6-3 and TRBJ2-1; no clear D. Between the trimmed V and J ends, which lost 5 bases and 6 bases, there was a span of 14 bases. Germline V gene lookup returns CDR1 MNHEY and CDR2 SVGEGT. This CDR3 is built from 14 residues. The CDR3 bases are TGTGCCAGCAGTACTTCTCGAGCCTTCAATGAGCAGTTCTTC. It encodes CASSTSRAFNEQFF.

J is TRBJ1-1 and V is TRBV28; D is undetermined. CDR1 and CDR2 (germline): MDHEN, SYDVKM. The CDR3 sequence is 13 residues long. The germline V and J ends were trimmed by 2 bases and 8 bases, with 12 bases remaining between them. For the CDR3, the DNA is TGTGCCAGCAGTTTAACCATTAACGCGGAAGCTTTCTTT. Its protein product is CASSLTINAEAFF. The full variable domain, its missing parts supplied by reference TRBV28 and TRBJ1-1, is DVKVTQSSRYLVKRTGEKVFLECVQDMDHENMFWYRQDPGLGLRLIYFSYDVKMKEKGDIPEGYSVSREKKERFSLILESASTNQTSMYLCASSLTINAEAFFGQGTRLTVV.

This clonotype showed up just a few times. The J gene is TRBJ2-2, the V gene TRBV4-1, with D possibly being TRBD1 (7 bases). CDR3 length: 16 amino acids. V dropped 0 bases and J dropped 7 bases, with 15 bases sitting between them. Germline V gene data show CDR1 as MGHRA and CDR2 as YSYEKL. The CDR3 coding sequence is TGCGCCAGCAGCCAAGATTTGGTCAGGGGGGACGGGGAGCTGTTTTTT. Amino acid sequence: CASSQDLVRGDGELFF.

This clonotype appeared a single time. The chain's CDR3 is CASSQEGSGVSGGTQYF. CDR3 sequence (DNA): TGCGCCAGCAGCCAAGAGGGCTCGGGGGTCTCGGGAGGTACGCAGTATTTT. J is TRBJ2-3 and V is TRBV4-3; TRBD2 agrees at 7 bases. Germline V gene sequence: CDR1 LGHNA, CDR2 YSLEER. V was pared by 0 bases and J by 8 bases, with 14 bases of the junction left unmatched. This CDR3 is built from 17 residues.

V usage is TRBV7-6 and J usage is TRBJ2-5; 13 nucleotides line up with TRBD2. Germline V gene lookup returns CDR1 SGHVS and CDR2 FNYEAQ. V lost 4 bases to trimming and J lost 2 bases; unmatched junction nucleotides: 10. This CDR3 is 18 amino acids long. The CDR3 spells CASSSKGTSGAIQETQYF. In nucleotides, the CDR3 is TGTGCCAGCAGCTCAAAGGGGACTAGCGGGGCGATTCAAGAGACCCAGTACTTC.

This chain connects TRBV27 to TRBJ1-2, with D unclear. V lost 6 bases, J lost 3 bases, and 14 bases lay in between. Germline V gives CDR1 MNHEY, CDR2 SMNVEV (reference sequence). The CDR3 has 14 amino acids. This chain's CDR3 is CASRSREYDYGYTF. The CDR3 DNA follows: TGTGCCAGCAGATCTAGGGAGTATGACTATGGCTACACCTTC.

This chain connects TRBV27 to TRBJ1-5; D remains unclear. Between the trimmed V and J ends, which lost 6 bases and 7 bases, there was a span of 16 bases. The CDR3 loop spans 14 amino acids. Looked up from germline, CDR1 is MNHEY and CDR2 is SMNVEV (reference sequence). The CDR3 here is CASSLVQGGQPQHF. CDR3 sequence (DNA): TGTGCCAGCAGCCTCGTCCAAGGAGGCCAGCCCCAGCATTTT.

There are a few counts of this clonotype. V usage is TRBV7-2 and J usage is TRBJ2-7, with 9 positions matching TRBD1. This CDR3 spans 17 amino acids. The germline V gene has CDR1 SGHTA and CDR2 FQGNSA. Losses at the gene ends were 0 bases for V and 0 bases for J; bases not matched to a gene: 6. The CDR3 sequence is CASSLASTGGPSYEQYF. CDR3 nucleotides: TGTGCCAGCAGCTTAGCCTCGACAGGGGGGCCCTCCTACGAGCAGTACTTC.

This clonotype was observed a few times. As DNA, the CDR3 is TGTGCCAGCAGTTACAGGGTTCAGCCCCAGCATTTT. This codes for CASSYRVQPQHF. The J gene is TRBJ1-5, the V gene TRBV6-2 or TRBV6-3; no reliable D call. Per the germline V gene, CDR1 is MNHEY and CDR2 is SVGEGT. V was clipped by 2 bases and J by 6 bases, with 5 bases between them. The CDR3 spans 12 residues.

The chain joins TRBV7-9 to TRBJ2-1, with 7 positions matching TRBD2. Germline trimming cut 1 base from V and 5 bases from J; bases unmatched to any gene: 8. The CDR3 runs to 16 residues. Germline-derived CDR1 and CDR2 are SEHNR and FQNEAQ (reference sequence). CDR3 DNA sequence: TGTGCCAGCAGCTTAGATGGCGGGGGAACGCACAATGAGCAGTTCTTC. Protein: CASSLDGGGTHNEQFF.

This clonotype was detected only a few times. V usage is TRBV11-2 and J usage is TRBJ1-2, with TRBD1 matching 10 bases. Trimming at V came to 4 bases and at J to 4 bases, leaving 12 bases not matched to a gene. The V gene's germline CDR1 is SGHAT and CDR2 FQNNGV. The CDR3 covers 17 residues. The chain's CDR3 is CASSSPGQGMIIYGYTF. The CDR3 nucleotides are TGTGCCAGCAGCTCGCCGGGACAGGGGATGATCATCTATGGCTACACCTTC.

J is TRBJ1-1 and V is TRBV29-1, with D possibly TRBD1 on 5 matching bases. The V gene's germline CDR1 is SQVTM and CDR2 ANQGSEA. There are 11 residues in the CDR3. V was trimmed by 7 bases and J by 3 bases, leaving 9 bases between them. The CDR3 DNA sequence: TGCAGCGCGGGGACTTACACTGAAGCTTTCTTT. Its translation is CSAGTYTEAFF.

The V call is TRBV7-2, the J call TRBJ1-2; a weak D match, TRBD1 (5 bases). Germline V gene sequence: CDR1 SGHTA, CDR2 FQGNSA. This CDR3 contains 16 residues. The V and J ends lost 5 bases and 0 bases respectively, with 16 bases between them. Written as DNA, the CDR3 is TGTGCCAGCAGCCAGCGGGGCGGGGCGGCTAACTATGGCTACACCTTC. This translates into CASSQRGGAANYGYTF. The variable domain in full, completed from reference TRBV7-2 and TRBJ1-2, reads GAGVSQSPSNKVTEKGKDVELRCDPISGHTALYWYRQSLGQGLEFLIYFQGNSAPDKSGLPSDRFSAERTGGSVSTLTIQRTQQEDSAVYLCASSQRGGAANYGYTFGSGTRLTVV.